Listed below are T cell receptor beta chains from one sample, sequenced in a study of blood T cell repertoires in COVID-19. Some clones are missing from TCRdb's copy, which holds only in-frame ones; the method was immunoSEQ multiplex PCR. This repertoire shows about 160,000 clones, just under 85% found once; its top ten account for about 20%. The sequenced material came from peripheral blood. These receptors were taken from a woman older than 75 with acute or convalescent COVID-19. Both conserved end residues are part of each CDR3. A D gene is named only where the DNA matches it firmly. Rows may omit the clone size; those that give it use once, few, many or a size class.

d_gene: -
len: 14
j_gene: TRBJ1-4
abundance: -
v_gene: TRBV2
CDR3nt: TGTGCCAGCAGTAGGGGCTTCACTAATGAAAAACTGTTTTTT
CDR3aa: CASSRGFTNEKLFF

d_gene: TRBD1
len: 17
j_gene: TRBJ2-7
abundance: -
v_gene: TRBV3-1/TRBV3-2
CDR3nt: TGTGCCAGCATGACAGGGGGCCATGACGAGGGAGAAGGAGAGCAGTACTTC
CDR3aa: CASMTGGHDEGEGEQYF

d_gene: TRBD1
len: 14
j_gene: TRBJ2-7
abundance: -
v_gene: TRBV6-5
CDR3nt: TGTGCCACGCAAAGGACAGGGGGCGTCGGCGAGCAGTACTTC
CDR3aa: CATQRTGGVGEQYF

d_gene: -
len: 15
j_gene: TRBJ2-1
abundance: -
v_gene: TRBV14
CDR3nt: TGTGCCAGCAGCCAGAGGTTAGGGAGTTTGAATGAGCAGTTCTTC
CDR3aa: CASSQRLGSLNEQFF

d_gene: TRBD1
len: 13
j_gene: TRBJ2-1
abundance: -
v_gene: TRBV19
CDR3nt: TGTGCCAGTAGTATGCCCCTACAGGGGGTCACGTTCTTC
CDR3aa: CASSMPLQGVTFF

d_gene: TRBD2
len: 19
j_gene: TRBJ2-1
abundance: -
v_gene: TRBV27
CDR3nt: TGTGCCAGCAGTTCCTTCGGGAGCGGGGGACGAATCTCCTACAATGAGCAGTTCTTC
CDR3aa: CASSSFGSGGRISYNEQFF

d_gene: TRBD2
len: 13
j_gene: TRBJ2-1
abundance: -
v_gene: TRBV10-1
CDR3nt: TGCGCCAGCAGTGGGGTGACTAGCGATGAGCAGTTCTTC
CDR3aa: CASSGVTSDEQFF

d_gene: -
len: 11
j_gene: TRBJ1-1
abundance: once
v_gene: TRBV6-5
CDR3nt: TGTGCCAGCAGCCGCGGAGCTGAAGCTTTCTTT
CDR3aa: CASSRGAEAFF

d_gene: -
len: 13
j_gene: TRBJ2-4
abundance: -
v_gene: TRBV10-1
CDR3nt: TGCGCCAGCAGTGAGGTAGGAGGCGGCATTCAGTACTTC
CDR3aa: CASSEVGGGIQYF

d_gene: -
len: 13
j_gene: TRBJ1-2
abundance: -
v_gene: TRBV7-2
CDR3nt: TGTGCCAGCAGCCGCAGGATCTCCTATGGCTACACCTTC
CDR3aa: CASSRRISYGYTF

d_gene: TRBD1
len: 16
j_gene: TRBJ2-1
abundance: once
v_gene: TRBV6-1
CDR3nt: TGTGCCAGCAGTGCGACCCACGGGACAGGAGCCAATGAGCAGTTCTTC
CDR3aa: CASSATHGTGANEQFF

d_gene: TRBD2
len: 15
j_gene: TRBJ2-7
abundance: -
v_gene: TRBV5-3
CDR3nt: TGTGCCAGAAGCTTGCTAGCGGGAGACGCCTACGAGCAGTACTTC
CDR3aa: CARSLLAGDAYEQYF

d_gene: -
len: 13
j_gene: TRBJ2-7
abundance: once
v_gene: TRBV18
CDR3nt: TGTGCCAGCTCGGGAGGTCATACCTACGAGCAGTACTTC
CDR3aa: CASSGGHTYEQYF

d_gene: -
len: 11
j_gene: TRBJ2-4
abundance: -
v_gene: TRBV9
CDR3nt: TGTGCCAGCAGAGTCACGGACATTCAGTACTTC
CDR3aa: CASRVTDIQYF

d_gene: TRBD2
len: 16
j_gene: TRBJ2-3
abundance: -
v_gene: TRBV5-4
CDR3nt: TGTGCCAGCAGCCGCGGGGGGGTGGCTAGCACAGATACGCAGTATTTT
CDR3aa: CASSRGGVASTDTQYF